This T cell receptor (beta chain) is from a study of CD8 T cells in ankylosing spondylitis. To note about this clonotype: Its antigen is undetermined.

Overall study findings and caveats: With a CD8+ phenotype, disease-linked clones were relatively rare in peripheral blood. Blood from ankylosing spondylitis patients appeared to carry a characteristic roughly 8-variant TCR beta motif.

Library preparation for TCR beta used quantitative 5'-RACE with molecular barcodes. In TCRdb, the 5' RACE reads were re-called with MiXCR into one record per CDR3 protein. The data show 200,000 to 250,000 distinct CDR3 sequences, approximately 7.3% seen once. The receptor's source is a male donor with ankylosing spondylitis. Specimen: blood, either unsorted or a sorted T cell fraction (not recorded which).

The CDR3 nucleotides read TGTGCCAGCAGCCCTACCAATGCAGCGGGGGGACCAGATACGCAGTATTTT. Its protein is CASSPTNAAGGPDTQYF. This chain links TRBV27 with TRBJ2-3; 9 nucleotides agree with TRBD2. The CDR3 consists of 17 residues. After removal of 6 bases from V and 4 bases from J, the junction contained 14 bases not matched to a gene. The germline V gene has CDR1 MNHEY and CDR2 SMNVEV (reference sequence).